These 18 T cell receptor beta chains originate from one sample sequenced in a study of T cell repertoires in cytomegalovirus infection. TCRdb reanalysed the reads using MiXCR and keeps one entry per CDR3 protein. The data hold about 150,000 distinct CDR3 sequences, with roughly a quarter observed a single time. Specimen: PBMCs. These receptors came from a human donor in good health (CMV status not recorded). Some clones in this sample may be carry-over from other donors' samples.

The chain is built from TRBV12-3 or TRBV12-4 and TRBJ2-2; 14 bases map to TRBD2. Trimming cost V 4 bases and J 5 bases; bases outside gene matches: 0. The CDR3 runs 15 residues. CDR3 in amino acids: CASSWTSGRTGELFF. Written as DNA, the CDR3 is TGTGCCAGCAGTTGGACTAGCGGGAGGACCGGGGAGCTGTTTTTT.

This clonotype was detected a few times. This chain uses TRBV28 with TRBJ1-1, with 7 bases aligning to TRBD1. Germline assignment: CDR1 MDHEN and CDR2 SYDVKM. After removal of 3 bases from V and 5 bases from J, the junction contained 15 bases not matched to a gene. The CDR3 sequence is 17 residues long. CDR3 residues: CASSFYLTQGGKTEAFF. CDR3 in DNA: TGTGCCAGCAGTTTCTACCTGACGCAGGGGGGAAAAACTGAAGCTTTCTTT.

On this clonotype itself: Relative to the germline gene, one junction end is altered; a read error may explain this. CDR3 DNA: TGCAGTGCTAGAGATCTCCCCCAGGGCATAGAGAAGTTT. Translation: CSARDLPQGIEKF. V is TRBV20-1 and J is TRBJ2-3; maybe TRBD1 (5 bases). Looked up from germline, CDR1 is DFQATT and CDR2 is SNEGSKA (reference sequence). The CDR3 covers 13 residues.

This clonotype was counted a few times. The V and J genes are TRBV2 and TRBJ2-3; D unresolved. CDR1 is SNHLY, CDR2 FYNNEI, per germline. V lost 4 bases to trimming and J lost 2 bases, with 10 bases between them. This CDR3 comprises 14 residues. In nucleotides, the CDR3 is TGTGCCAGCAGTGGAGTTGAGGACACAGATACGCAGTATTTT. It yields the protein CASSGVEDTDTQYF.

In this sample, this clonotype turned up many times. CDR3 residues: CASSLTAVASNQPQHF. CDR3 coding DNA: TGTGCCAGCAGCTTAACGGCAGTTGCTAGCAATCAGCCCCAGCATTTT. V gene TRBV7-2 combines with J gene TRBJ1-5; D call uncertain. The CDR3 consists of 16 residues. Trimming cost V 2 bases and J 0 bases, with 11 bases left between them. The germline gives CDR1 SGHTA, CDR2 FQGNSA.

The chain has TRBV12-3 or TRBV12-4 and TRBJ1-5; TRBD1 agrees at 9 bases. V lost 7 bases and J lost 7; bases outside the gene matches: 14. The CDR3 spans 16 residues. CDR3 in amino acids: CASTLTIQGAGQPQHF. CDR3 sequence (DNA): TGTGCCAGCACCTTGACCATACAGGGGGCTGGGCAGCCCCAGCATTTT.

Comment on this clonotype: A much larger clone lies a single base off, so this may be a read error. The chain links TRBV7-8 to TRBJ1-1; 7 bases are a match to TRBD1. Germline-derived CDR1 and CDR2 are SGHVS and FQNEAQ. This CDR3 region has 12 residues. This chain's CDR3 is CASSRRGSEDFF. The CDR3 DNA reads TGTGCCAGCAGCCGCAGGGGGTCTGAAGATTTCTTT.

Here the CDR3 reads CASSQDPSGKGYAQFF. The CDR3, as DNA: TGCGCCAGCAGCCAAGACCCTAGCGGGAAGGGGTATGCGCAGTTCTTC. The rearrangement joins TRBV4-1 to TRBJ2-1, with 9 bases matching TRBD2. The V gene's germline CDR1 is MGHRA and CDR2 YSYEKL. The V segment lost 0 bases and the J segment 12 bases; nucleotides outside the gene matches: 12. CDR3 size: 16 residues.

The chain is built from TRBV9 and TRBJ2-1, with 8 bases lining up with TRBD2. CDR1 and CDR2 from the germline V gene are SGDLS and YYNGEE. The length of the CDR3 is 17 residues. V was clipped by 4 bases and J by 5 bases; unmatched bases: 14. CDR3 sequence reads: CASSLDPGGLLDNEQFF. The CDR3 DNA reads TGTGCCAGCAGCCTAGACCCGGGAGGGCTTCTGGACAATGAGCAGTTCTTC.

This clonotype has ten or more counts. This sequence joins TRBV7-8 and TRBJ1-2; weak D call: TRBD1 (5 bases). Germline V CDR1 and CDR2: SGHVS, FQNEAQ. This CDR3 has 17 residues. The V and J ends lost 0 bases and 5 bases respectively, with 19 bases between them. CDR3 sequence reads: CASSLAPRRGSTYGYTF. CDR3 in DNA: TGTGCCAGCAGCTTAGCGCCCCGGCGGGGCTCCACATATGGCTACACCTTC.

This clonotype has a handful of counts. DNA for the CDR3: TGTGCCAGCAGCTTAGAGGGACTGCCCTACAATGAGCAGTTCTTC. Protein sequence: CASSLEGLPYNEQFF. This chain links TRBV7-9 with TRBJ2-1, with D possibly being TRBD2 (6 bases). The ends were cut back, 1 base at V and 2 bases at J, with 9 bases in the middle. There are 15 residues in the CDR3. Germline CDR1 and CDR2: SEHNR and FQNEAQ (reference sequence).

V and J are TRBV29-1 and TRBJ2-5; the match to TRBD1 covers 10 bases. The CDR3 totals 14 residues. Looked up from germline, CDR1 is SQVTM and CDR2 is ANQGSEA. The junction had 10 bases not matched to a gene; V was cut back by 4 bases and J by 8 bases. CDR3: CSVVQDRGIETQYF. The DNA for the CDR3 is TGCAGCGTTGTCCAGGACAGGGGGATTGAAACCCAGTACTTC.

J is TRBJ1-2 and V is TRBV4-1; tentatively, D is TRBD1 (5 bases). Germline CDR1 is MGHRA and CDR2 is YSYEKL. Trimming left V 4 bases short and J 0 bases short, with 21 bases between. This CDR3 is 18 amino acids long. This CDR3 is CASSPTTTGLVSNYGYTF. CDR3 bases: TGCGCCAGCAGCCCCACGACCACAGGCTTAGTTTCTAACTATGGCTACACCTTC.

The rearrangement uses TRBV20-1 and TRBJ1-1; D is ambiguous. CDR3 length equals 13 residues. The V and J ends lost 1 base and 6 bases respectively, with 12 bases between them. Germline V gene lookup returns CDR1 DFQATT and CDR2 SNEGSKA (reference sequence). CDR3 nucleotide sequence: TGCAGTGCTAGAGGCGGAATTAACCCTGAAGCTTTCTTT. The encoded protein is CSARGGINPEAFF.

This chain uses TRBV3-1 with TRBJ1-1, with a tentative D call TRBD1 (6 bases). The ends were cut back, 4 bases at V and 1 base at J, with 13 bases in the middle. Looked up from germline, CDR1 is LGHDT and CDR2 is YNNKEL (reference sequence). The CDR3 loop spans 15 amino acids. The CDR3 DNA follows: TGTGCCAGCAGCCCGGGGGCAGGCCCGAACACTGAAGCTTTCTTT. Protein product: CASSPGAGPNTEAFF.

This clonotype was counted between two and nine times. This CDR3 is CASRQDGYGYTF. The CDR3 coding sequence is TGTGCCAGCAGACAGGATGGGTATGGCTACACCTTC. This chain links TRBV28 with TRBJ1-2; D is possibly TRBD1 (5 bases). CDR1 MDHEN and CDR2 SYDVKM come from the germline V gene. This CDR3 has 12 amino acids. V dropped 6 bases and J dropped 5 bases, with 10 bases sitting between them.

As for this clonotype: The junction does not match germline at one end; this may be a read error. The rearrangement uses TRBV11-2 and TRBJ1-5; no reliable D call. This CDR3 spans 12 amino acids. Germline V gene data show CDR1 as SGHAT and CDR2 as FQNNGV. DNA for the CDR3: TGTACCAGCAGCCTGGCGAATCAGCCCCAGCATTTT. This translates into CTSSLANQPQHF.

This clonotype was seen at least ten times. This chain uses TRBV7-2 with TRBJ2-6; D may be TRBD1 or TRBD2 (5 bases each). The germline CDR1 and CDR2 sequences are SGHTA and FQGNSA. The CDR3 sequence is 14 residues long. V was pared by 6 bases and J by 2 bases, with 8 bases between. The CDR3 DNA reads TGTGCCAGCAGTCCGGGACCTGGGGCCAACGTCCTGACTTTC. Translating gives CASSPGPGANVLTF.